This TCR beta chain was found in a study of blood T cell repertoires in COVID-19. As for the study in general: Samples came from the United States, Italy and Spain, spanning acute and convalescent COVID-19. In each case, the material was cDNA or gDNA derived from T cells, B-cell-depleted T cells, or PBMCs.

CDR1 is MDHEN and CDR2 is SYDVKM in the germline V gene. The ends lost 5 bases at V and 8 bases at J; junction bases unmatched: 9. This CDR3 is built from 15 residues. Authors' processing steps: Amplification of reference gene primers was used by the study to estimate nucleated cell counts. Sequencing was performed with immunoSEQ multiplex PCR; in TCRdb, only in-frame clones are kept and a portion is missing. V and J calls and clone size are copied from that table; D and trimming were computed from the DNA. Of around 170,000 clones in the sample, roughly 84% were seen once. V gene TRBV28 combines with J gene TRBJ2-1, with 10 bases identical to TRBD2. This receptor was obtained from a human donor in a cohort sampled during active COVID-19. Sequencing was done on a sample of peripheral blood. CDR3 region: CASSPLAGVSYEQFF. The CDR3 coding sequence is TGTGCCAGCAGTCCCCTAGCGGGAGTCAGCTATGAGCAGTTCTTC.